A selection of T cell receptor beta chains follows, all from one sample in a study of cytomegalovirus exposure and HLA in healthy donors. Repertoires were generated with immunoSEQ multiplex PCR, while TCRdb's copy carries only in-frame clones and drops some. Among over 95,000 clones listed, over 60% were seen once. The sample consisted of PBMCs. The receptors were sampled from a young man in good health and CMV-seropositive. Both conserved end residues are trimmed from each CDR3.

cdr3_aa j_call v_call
ASSLGTGNTEKLF TRBJ1-4 TRBV5-1
ASSFTGQGRDQY TRBJ2-5 TRBV5-1
ASSVLAGGSNEQF TRBJ2-1 TRBV9
ASSIMPEGLRGYT TRBJ1-2 TRBV19
ASSFGGNTEAF TRBJ1-1 TRBV6-5
ASSDEGLGELF TRBJ2-2 TRBV6-1
ASSFRSRETQY TRBJ2-5 TRBV28
ASSQDPTGALAKNIQY TRBJ2-4 TRBV4-1
AWSIVAGHSPLH TRBJ1-6 TRBV30
AIRDTGEYHEQY TRBJ2-7 TRBV10-3
ASGPLDRANQPQH TRBJ1-5 TRBV21-1
ASSFLKDRGKEKLF TRBJ1-4 TRBV6-6
ASSEAPQGGAYEQY TRBJ2-7 TRBV6-1
ATSTASTDTQY TRBJ2-3 TRBV19
ASSDGSGETQY TRBJ2-5 TRBV2
ASRLAGGSGNTIY TRBJ1-3 TRBV28
ASSQTASTNEKLF TRBJ1-4 TRBV7-2
ASSTTDTEAF TRBJ1-1 TRBV11-3
ASSEVGAGGLDTQY TRBJ2-3 TRBV2
ATSSHPTGTPSETQY TRBJ2-5 TRBV15
ASTEGGLQTKRDQPQH TRBJ1-5 TRBV28
ASSETTGNFNQPQH TRBJ1-5 TRBV2
ATSLGRARGEKDTQY TRBJ2-3 TRBV15
ASSPEVADTQY TRBJ2-3 TRBV5-1
ASISSRGSYNEQF TRBJ2-1 TRBV5-1
ASRPDRGPDTQY TRBJ2-3 TRBV2
ASSEAPYRTYNSPLH TRBJ1-6 TRBV2
ASSLEEDLGYGYT TRBJ1-2 TRBV5-4
ASTRTGTTGNTIY TRBJ1-3 TRBV6-1
ASSDRTGVRPQH TRBJ1-5 TRBV10-1
ASSEYAAYEQY TRBJ2-7 TRBV25-1
ASSFALRGGDNEQF TRBJ2-1 TRBV6-5
AIRGQGATPSYEQY TRBJ2-7 TRBV10-3
ASSEVARGASNEKLF TRBJ1-4 TRBV6-1
ASSYAANSPLH TRBJ1-6 TRBV7-9
ASSLELQGWSSPLH TRBJ1-6 TRBV5-5
ASSIQGISYEQY TRBJ2-7 TRBV5-1
ASRERWTGGPDQPQH TRBJ1-5 TRBV28
ASSAPPGTGTGANVLT TRBJ2-6 TRBV7-2
ASSVQAKGQGANEAF TRBJ1-1 TRBV9